This is a list of T cell receptor beta chains from one sample in a study of CD8+CD57+ T cells in acquired aplastic anemia. TCRdb passed the reads through MiXCR, listing each CDR3 protein once. The data hold hundreds of thousands of distinct CDR3 sequences, with 55% to 75% observed a single time. The sample was sorted CD4+, CD8+, or CD8+CD57+ T cells (not recorded which) from PBMCs. Receptors were obtained from a human donor in good health, serving as a control. The CDR3 runs from the conserved cysteine through the conserved F or W. D genes are given only for firm matches. Not all rows give a size; the values are once, few, many and, for expanded clones, a class.

abundance,v_gene,d_gene,j_gene,CDR3nt,CDR3aa
-,TRBV4-3,-,TRBJ2-7,TGCGCCAGCAGCCAAGATAATCAGGGGAATTATTACGAGCAGTACTTC,CASSQDNQGNYYEQYF
-,TRBV20-1,-,TRBJ2-5,TGCAGTGCTTCCCCGGGACAACAGCACGAAGAGACCCAGTACTTC,CSASPGQQHEETQYF
many,TRBV20-1,TRBD1,TRBJ2-1,TGCAGTGCTAGACCCGGGACAGGGGCACGCAATGAGCAGTTCTTC,CSARPGTGARNEQFF
-,TRBV11-1,-,TRBJ2-5,TGTGCCAGCAGCTTGTTGGGTGGCTGGGAGACCCAGTACTTC,CASSLLGGWETQYF
-,TRBV5-1,TRBD1,TRBJ2-7,TGCGCCAGCAGCTTGCCGGGGACAGGGGATGCCTCCTACGAGCAGTACTTC,CASSLPGTGDASYEQYF
-,TRBV9,-,TRBJ2-5,TGTGCCAGCAGCGCCCGCGACACGTACTCCACTGAGCACTTC,CASSARDTYSTEHF
many,TRBV5-1,-,TRBJ1-1,TGCGCCAGCAGCTTGGAAGGCAGGGTAAACACTGAAGCTTTCTTT,CASSLEGRVNTEAFF
-,TRBV20-1,-,TRBJ1-1,TGCAGTGCTAGAGGACAGGCGGCGCTTAAAGCTTTCTTT,CSARGQAALKAFF
once,TRBV19,-,TRBJ1-2,TGTGCCAGTACGTTGGACTCGCGAGGCTACACCTTC,CASTLDSRGYTF
-,TRBV10-3,TRBD1,TRBJ2-3,TGTGCCATCAGTGAAGACAGGGGAAGAGATACGCAGTATTTT,CAISEDRGRDTQYF
-,TRBV20-1,-,TRBJ1-2,TGCAGTGCTAGACCCAACCAGGGAGGCTACACCTTC,CSARPNQGGYTF
-,TRBV5-5,TRBD2,TRBJ2-1,TGTGCCAGCAGCGTGGAAAGGACTAGCGGCAATGAGCAGTTCTTC,CASSVERTSGNEQFF
many,TRBV30,-,TRBJ1-6,TGTGCCTGGAGTGTAGGCGGTTCCGACGGTTCACCCCTCCACTTT,CAWSVGGSDGSPLHF
many,TRBV27,-,TRBJ1-2,TGTGCCAGCAGAAAAGACAGTAACTATGGCTACACCTTC,CASRKDSNYGYTF
many,TRBV24-1,-,TRBJ2-3,TGTGCCACCAGTGATAGTGGACAGTTCACGCAGTATTTT,CATSDSGQFTQYF
-,TRBV12-3/TRBV12-4,TRBD1,TRBJ1-2,TGTGCCAGCAGTACGGGGTCAGGGGGGAACTATGGCTACACCTTC,CASSTGSGGNYGYTF
-,TRBV15,TRBD1,TRBJ2-7,TGTGCCACCAGCAGTAGGACAGGGACATACGAGCAGTACTTC,CATSSRTGTYEQYF
many,TRBV7-2,-,TRBJ1-2,TGTGCCAGCAGCTTACCCCCAGTTAACTATGGCTACACCTTC,CASSLPPVNYGYTF
-,TRBV7-2,TRBD1,TRBJ1-6,TGTGCCAGCAGCTTTAAACAGGGGAAGGAGACACAGTACCACTTT,CASSFKQGKETQYHF
-,TRBV7-3,TRBD1,TRBJ2-7,TGTGCCAGCAGCTTCGGGCAGGGGGCCTACACCTCAGACGAGCAGTACTTC,CASSFGQGAYTSDEQYF
-,TRBV20-1,TRBD1,TRBJ2-3,TGCAGTGCTAGGCGGGACAGGGGATATTCAGATACGCAGTATTTT,CSARRDRGYSDTQYF
-,TRBV7-3,-,TRBJ2-7,TGTGCCAGCACCAAGGGGGTAACCTACGAGCAGTACTTC,CASTKGVTYEQYF
-,TRBV25-1,-,TRBJ2-7,TGTGCCAGCAGTGAATCTACAGGGAGGACCTACGAGCAGTACTTC,CASSESTGRTYEQYF
-,TRBV6-1,-,TRBJ2-7,TGTGCCAGCAGTTTCGGGGATTTGGAGCAGTACTTC,CASSFGDLEQYF
-,TRBV2,TRBD1,TRBJ1-1,TGTGCCAGCAGTGATGGGTTTGGACAGGTAACTTTCTTT,CASSDGFGQVTFF
-,TRBV5-1,-,TRBJ2-5,TGCGCCACCAGCAGAGATCGTGACCGAGTTGGTAGGGAGACCCAGTACTTC,CATSRDRDRVGRETQYF
-,TRBV9,-,TRBJ1-3,TGTGCCAGCAGCGCCGGGGGGTGCGGAAAAAACTTTGGTTTT,CASSAGGCGKNFGF
-,TRBV2,-,TRBJ2-7,TGTGCCAGCAGTCGACTGGAGCAGTACTTC,CASSRLEQYF
-,TRBV7-2,-,TRBJ1-6,TGTGCCAGCAGCCGGGCACCAGATGCCGTCATCCACTTT,CASSRAPDAVIHF
-,TRBV7-2,TRBD2,TRBJ2-5,TGTGCCAGCAGCCTAGGACCCGGACTAGCGGGGATACGGACCCAGTACTTC,CASSLGPGLAGIRTQYF
-,TRBV2,TRBD2,TRBJ2-7,TGTGCCAGCAGTGAACGACTAACTAGCGGGGGGTCCTACGAGCAGTACTTC,CASSERLTSGGSYEQYF
few,TRBV2,-,TRBJ2-5,TGTGCCAGCAGTTCACGACTAGGGGAGACCCAGTACTTC,CASSSRLGETQYF
few,TRBV25-1,-,TRBJ2-4,TGTGCCACCGAACCGTTTCGAGCCAAAAACATTCAGTACTTC,CATEPFRAKNIQYF
-,TRBV24-1,-,TRBJ2-3,TGTGCCACCAGTTCGGTAAGGGCGTCAGATACGCAGTATTTT,CATSSVRASDTQYF
many,TRBV5-1,-,TRBJ1-4,TGCGCCAGCAGCCTGGGGGACACTAATGAAAAACTGTTTTTT,CASSLGDTNEKLFF
-,TRBV15,-,TRBJ1-1,TGTGCCAGTAGCAGTGAGGCAGCCAGAAACACTGAAGCTTTCTTT,CASSSEAARNTEAFF
-,TRBV10-3,TRBD1,TRBJ2-5,TGTGCCATCAGGGGGGACAGGGAGACCCAGTACTTC,CAIRGDRETQYF
many,TRBV12-5,TRBD1,TRBJ1-3,TGTGCTAGTGGCCCCCGGACAGGGCAAAGAAACACCATATATTTT,CASGPRTGQRNTIYF
once,TRBV6-6,-,TRBJ1-1,TGTGCCAGCAGTGGGCCCGGCGATGCTTTCTTT,CASSGPGDAFF
-,TRBV20-1,-,TRBJ2-7,TGCAGTGCTAGTGGACATACGTTGGGGGAGAACGAGCAGTACTTC,CSASGHTLGENEQYF
many,TRBV10-1,-,TRBJ1-5,TGCGCCAGCAGTGAAGGGGGGATCAATAGCAATCAGCCCCAGCATTTT,CASSEGGINSNQPQHF
-,TRBV7-9,TRBD2,TRBJ2-7,TGTGCCAGCAGCATGAGCGGGGAAAGCTCTAACGAGCAGTACTTC,CASSMSGESSNEQYF
-,TRBV30,TRBD1,TRBJ2-3,TGTGCCTGGAGTGGGACAGGGGCTTTCACAGATACGCAGTATTTT,CAWSGTGAFTDTQYF
many,TRBV6-2/TRBV6-3,TRBD1,TRBJ2-7,TGTGCCATGGGACAGGGCCACGAGCAGTACTTC,CAMGQGHEQYF
-,TRBV11-2,-,TRBJ1-6,TGTGCCAGCAGCCAAGACATGGGGGCAAATAATTCACCCCTCCACTTT,CASSQDMGANNSPLHF